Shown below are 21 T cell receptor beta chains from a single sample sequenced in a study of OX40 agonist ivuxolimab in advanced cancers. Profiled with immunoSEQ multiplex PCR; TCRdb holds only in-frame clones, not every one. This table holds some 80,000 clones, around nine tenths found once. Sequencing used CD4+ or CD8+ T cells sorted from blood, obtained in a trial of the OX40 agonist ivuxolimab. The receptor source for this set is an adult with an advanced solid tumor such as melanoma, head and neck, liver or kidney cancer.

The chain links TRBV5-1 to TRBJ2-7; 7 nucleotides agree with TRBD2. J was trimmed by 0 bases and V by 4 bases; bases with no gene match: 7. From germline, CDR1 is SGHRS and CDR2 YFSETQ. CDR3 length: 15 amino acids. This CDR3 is CASSLSGPSSYEQYF. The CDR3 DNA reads TGCGCCAGCAGCCTTAGCGGGCCCAGCTCCTACGAGCAGTACTTC.

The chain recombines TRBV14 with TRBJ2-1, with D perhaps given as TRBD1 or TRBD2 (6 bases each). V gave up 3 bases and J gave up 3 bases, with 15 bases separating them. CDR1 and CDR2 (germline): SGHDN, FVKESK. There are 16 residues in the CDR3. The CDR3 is CASSHNRGTFYNEQFF. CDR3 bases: TGTGCCAGCAGCCACAATAGGGGGACTTTCTACAATGAGCAGTTCTTC.

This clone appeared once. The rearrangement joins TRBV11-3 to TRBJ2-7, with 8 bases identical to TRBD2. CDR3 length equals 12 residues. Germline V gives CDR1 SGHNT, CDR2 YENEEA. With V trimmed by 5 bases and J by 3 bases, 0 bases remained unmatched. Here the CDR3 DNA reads TGTGCCAGCAGCCGGGGGGGCTACGAGCAGTACTTC. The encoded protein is CASSRGGYEQYF.

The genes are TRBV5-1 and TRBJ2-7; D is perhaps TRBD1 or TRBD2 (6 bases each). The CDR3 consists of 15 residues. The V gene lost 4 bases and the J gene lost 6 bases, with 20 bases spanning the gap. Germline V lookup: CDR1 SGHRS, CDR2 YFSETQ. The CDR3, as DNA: TGCGCCAGCAGCCCGGACAGCGGCGTCGGGAGCGAGCAGTACTTC. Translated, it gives CASSPDSGVGSEQYF.

CDR3 sequence: CATGGGGGTGELFF. The CDR3 region has the DNA TGTGCCACCGGAGGGGGAGGCGGCACCGGGGAGCTGTTTTTT. The rearrangement links TRBV27 to TRBJ2-2, with D perhaps being TRBD1 or TRBD2 (6 bases each). V was cut by 10 bases and J by 4 bases, with 16 bases left in between. Germline V gene sequence: CDR1 MNHEY, CDR2 SMNVEV (reference sequence). This CDR3 region has 14 residues.

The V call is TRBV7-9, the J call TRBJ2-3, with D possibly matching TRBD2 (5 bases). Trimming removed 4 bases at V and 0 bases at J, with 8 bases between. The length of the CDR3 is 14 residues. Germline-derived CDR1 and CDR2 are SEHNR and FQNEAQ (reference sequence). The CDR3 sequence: CASSSDFSTDTQYF. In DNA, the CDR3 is TGTGCCAGCAGCTCGGACTTTAGCACAGATACGCAGTATTTT.

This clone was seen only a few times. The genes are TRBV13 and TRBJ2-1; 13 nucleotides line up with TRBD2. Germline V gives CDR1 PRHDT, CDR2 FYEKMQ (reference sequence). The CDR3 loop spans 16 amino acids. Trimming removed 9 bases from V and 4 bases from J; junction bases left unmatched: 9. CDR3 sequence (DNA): TGTGCCAGTCAGGGGACGACTAGCGGGAGGTACAATGAGCAGTTCTTC. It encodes CASQGTTSGRYNEQFF.

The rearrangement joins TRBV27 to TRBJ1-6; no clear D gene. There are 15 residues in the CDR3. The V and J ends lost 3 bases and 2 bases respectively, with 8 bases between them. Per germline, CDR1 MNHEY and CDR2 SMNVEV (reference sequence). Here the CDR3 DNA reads TGTGCCAGCAGTTTCCGCCGTGCCTATAATTCACCCCTCCACTTT. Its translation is CASSFRRAYNSPLHF.

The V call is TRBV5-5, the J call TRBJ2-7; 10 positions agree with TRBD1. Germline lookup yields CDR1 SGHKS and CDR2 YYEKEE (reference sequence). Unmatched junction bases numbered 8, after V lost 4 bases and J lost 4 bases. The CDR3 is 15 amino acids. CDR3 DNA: TGTGCCAGCAGCGAGGCCGGGACAGGGGCGTACGAGCAGTACTTC. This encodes CASSEAGTGAYEQYF.

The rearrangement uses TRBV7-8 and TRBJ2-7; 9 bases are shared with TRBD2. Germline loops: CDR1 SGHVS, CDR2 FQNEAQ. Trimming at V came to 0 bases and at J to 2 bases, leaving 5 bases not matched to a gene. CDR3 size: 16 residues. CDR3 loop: CASSLAVGGRAYEQYF. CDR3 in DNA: TGTGCCAGCAGCTTAGCGGTAGGCGGGAGGGCCTACGAGCAGTACTTC.

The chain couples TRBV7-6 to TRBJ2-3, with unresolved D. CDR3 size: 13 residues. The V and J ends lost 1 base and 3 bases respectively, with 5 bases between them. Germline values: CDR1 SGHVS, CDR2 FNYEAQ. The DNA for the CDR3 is TGTGCCAGCAGCTTAGGAATAACAGATACGCAGTATTTT. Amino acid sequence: CASSLGITDTQYF. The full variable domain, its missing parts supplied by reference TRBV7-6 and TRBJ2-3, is GAGVSQSPRYKVTKRGQDVALRCDPISGHVSLYWYRQALGQGPEFLTYFNYEAQQDKSGLPNDRFSAERPEGSISTLTIQRTEQRDSAMYRCASSLGITDTQYFGPGTRLTVL.

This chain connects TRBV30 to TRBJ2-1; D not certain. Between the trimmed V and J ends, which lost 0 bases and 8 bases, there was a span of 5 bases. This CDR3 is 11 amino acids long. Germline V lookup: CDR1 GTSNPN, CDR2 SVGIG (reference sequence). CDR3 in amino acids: CAWSVVYEQFF. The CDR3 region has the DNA TGTGCCTGGAGTGTAGTCTATGAGCAGTTCTTC.

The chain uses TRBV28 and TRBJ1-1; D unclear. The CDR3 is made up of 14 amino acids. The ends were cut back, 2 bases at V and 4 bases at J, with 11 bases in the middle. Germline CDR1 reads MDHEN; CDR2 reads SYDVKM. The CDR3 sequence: CASSLNTKSTEAFF. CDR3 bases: TGTGCCAGCAGTTTAAATACCAAATCCACTGAAGCTTTCTTT.

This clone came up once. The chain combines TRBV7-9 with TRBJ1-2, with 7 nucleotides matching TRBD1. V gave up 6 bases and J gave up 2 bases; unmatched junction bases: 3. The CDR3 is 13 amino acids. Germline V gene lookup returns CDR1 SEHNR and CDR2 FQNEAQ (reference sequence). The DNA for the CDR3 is TGTGCCAGCAGTCCACAGGGGAACTATGGCTACACCTTC. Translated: CASSPQGNYGYTF. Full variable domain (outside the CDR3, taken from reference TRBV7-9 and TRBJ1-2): DTGVSQNPRHKITKRGQNVTFRCDPISEHNRLYWYRQTLGQGPEFLTYFQNEAQLEKSRLLSDRFSAERPKGSFSTLEIQRTEQGDSAMYLCASSPQGNYGYTFGSGTRLTVV.

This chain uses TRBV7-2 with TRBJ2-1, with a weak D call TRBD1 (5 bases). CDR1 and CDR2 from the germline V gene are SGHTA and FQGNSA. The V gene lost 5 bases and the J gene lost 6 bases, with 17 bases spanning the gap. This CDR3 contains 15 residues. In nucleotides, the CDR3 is TGTGCCAGCAGCCGAGCCTCCCCAAGGGGCAATGAGCAGTTCTTC. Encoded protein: CASSRASPRGNEQFF. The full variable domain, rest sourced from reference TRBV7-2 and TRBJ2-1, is GAGVSQSPSNKVTEKGKDVELRCDPISGHTALYWYRQSLGQGLEFLIYFQGNSAPDKSGLPSDRFSAERTGGSVSTLTIQRTQQEDSAVYLCASSRASPRGNEQFFGPGTRLTVL.

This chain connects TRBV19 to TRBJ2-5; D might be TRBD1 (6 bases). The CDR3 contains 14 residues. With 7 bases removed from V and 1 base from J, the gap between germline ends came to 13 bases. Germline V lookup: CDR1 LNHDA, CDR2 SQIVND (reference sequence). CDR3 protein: CASTRLGGQETQYF. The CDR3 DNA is TGTGCCAGTACCCGTCTAGGGGGCCAAGAGACCCAGTACTTC.

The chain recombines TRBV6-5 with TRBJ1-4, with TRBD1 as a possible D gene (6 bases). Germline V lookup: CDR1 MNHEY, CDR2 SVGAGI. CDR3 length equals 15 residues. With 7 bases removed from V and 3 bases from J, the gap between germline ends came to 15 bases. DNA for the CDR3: TGTGCCAGCACCCGCTCGGACAGTTCTAATGAAAAACTGTTTTTT. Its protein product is CASTRSDSSNEKLFF.

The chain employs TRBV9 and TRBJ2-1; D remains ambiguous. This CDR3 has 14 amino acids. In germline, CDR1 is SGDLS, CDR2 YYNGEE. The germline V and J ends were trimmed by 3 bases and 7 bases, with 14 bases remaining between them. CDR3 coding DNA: TGTGCCAGCAGCGCCCGGGCGCCCGGGAATGAGCAGTTCTTC. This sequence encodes CASSARAPGNEQFF.

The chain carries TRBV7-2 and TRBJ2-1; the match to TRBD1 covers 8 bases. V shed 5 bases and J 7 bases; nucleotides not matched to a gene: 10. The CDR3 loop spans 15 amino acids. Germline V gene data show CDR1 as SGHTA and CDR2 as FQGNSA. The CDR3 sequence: CASSPQGALSNEQFF. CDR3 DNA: TGTGCCAGCAGCCCGCAGGGGGCGCTTTCTAATGAGCAGTTCTTC.

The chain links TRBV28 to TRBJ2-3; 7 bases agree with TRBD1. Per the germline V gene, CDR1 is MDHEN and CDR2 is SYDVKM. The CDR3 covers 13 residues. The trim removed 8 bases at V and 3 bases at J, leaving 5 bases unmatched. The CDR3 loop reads CASEAGGTDTQYF. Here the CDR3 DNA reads TGTGCCAGCGAAGCAGGGGGAACAGATACGCAGTATTTT. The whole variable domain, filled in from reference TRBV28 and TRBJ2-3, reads DVKVTQSSRYLVKRTGEKVFLECVQDMDHENMFWYRQDPGLGLRLIYFSYDVKMKEKGDIPEGYSVSREKKERFSLILESASTNQTSMYLCASEAGGTDTQYFGPGTRLTVL.

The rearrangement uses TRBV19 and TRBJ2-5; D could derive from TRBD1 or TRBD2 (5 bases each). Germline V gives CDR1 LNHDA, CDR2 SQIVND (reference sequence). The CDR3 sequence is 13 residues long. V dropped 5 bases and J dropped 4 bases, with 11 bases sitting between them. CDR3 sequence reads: CASSVRDRETQYF. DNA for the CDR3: TGTGCCAGTAGTGTACGGGACCGAGAGACCCAGTACTTC.